This T cell receptor beta chain is from a study of CD8+CD57+ T cells in acquired aplastic anemia. Before being chosen for sequencing, patients had shown CD8+CD57+ cell expansion by flow cytometry. Germline V CDR1 and CDR2: SGDLS, YYNGEE. The CDR3 is 14 residues long. The ends lost 4 bases at V and 5 bases at J; junction bases unmatched: 4. Investigators profiled TCR beta VDJ and CDR3 from genomic DNA template. TCRdb recomputed calls from the reads with MiXCR, one row per CDR3 protein. This sample has 150,000 to 200,000 distinct CDR3 sequences, with roughly half found just once. This clonotype came up many times.

The V call is TRBV9, the J call TRBJ2-1; 9 nucleotides line up with TRBD1. The sequencing input was sorted CD4+, CD8+, or CD8+CD57+ T cells (not recorded which) from PBMCs. The TCR comes from a human donor with aplastic anemia. The CDR3 DNA reads as TGTGCCAGCAGCCCGAACAGGGGGCACAATGAGCAGTTCTTC. As protein: CASSPNRGHNEQFF.